Listed below are T cell receptor beta chains from one sample, sequenced in a study of blood T cell repertoires in COVID-19. Generated by immunoSEQ multiplex PCR, the TCRdb table keeps only in-frame clones and is missing some. The sample carries 150,000 to 200,000 clones, about 88% recorded once. The specimen was peripheral blood. Receptors originate from a woman of 80 years or more with acute or convalescent COVID-19. Both conserved end residues are part of each CDR3. A D gene is named only where the DNA matches it firmly. Clone size is not always given. Where it is, it says once, few, many or a class for expanded clones.

j_call clone_size v_call d_call cdr3_aa cdr3_nt
TRBJ2-2 - TRBV19 TRBD2 CASAHRGRANTGELFF TGTGCCAGTGCCCACAGAGGGAGGGCGAACACCGGGGAGCTGTTTTTT
TRBJ1-1 - TRBV6-5 - CASSQRSGGKEAFF TGTGCCAGCAGTCAAAGGTCGGGGGGGAAAGAAGCTTTCTTT
TRBJ2-5 - TRBV19 TRBD2 CASSMYSGVKETQYF TGTGCCAGTAGTATGTATAGCGGGGTAAAAGAGACCCAGTACTTC
TRBJ2-1 once TRBV19 - CASSIGGGAREQFF TGTGCCAGTAGTATTGGAGGGGGGGCTAGGGAGCAGTTCTTC
TRBJ2-3 - TRBV15 - CATSRKFGGRVNTDTQYF TGTGCCACCAGCAGAAAGTTCGGGGGGCGGGTAAACACAGATACGCAGTATTTT
TRBJ1-1 - TRBV5-6 - CASSLGPQGNTEAFF TGTGCCAGCAGCTTGGGTCCACAGGGGAACACTGAAGCTTTCTTT
TRBJ2-1 - TRBV9 - CASSLRTGPGDEQFF TGTGCCAGCAGCCTAAGAACAGGGCCGGGCGATGAGCAGTTCTTC
TRBJ2-7 - TRBV18 - CASSPSGEQYF TGTGCCAGCTCACCCTCGGGCGAGCAGTACTTC
TRBJ1-1 - TRBV28 TRBD1 CASSLEGAYTEAFF TGTGCCAGCAGTTTAGAGGGGGCCTACACTGAAGCTTTCTTT
TRBJ2-7 - TRBV7-2 - CASSQDRAYEQYF TGTGCCAGCAGCCAGGACAGAGCCTACGAGCAGTACTTC
TRBJ2-3 - TRBV9 TRBD2 CASSLQLAGGTDTQYF TGTGCCAGCAGCCTCCAACTAGCGGGGGGCACAGATACGCAGTATTTT
TRBJ2-5 - TRBV2 TRBD2 CASSDRLAGETQYF TGTGCCAGCAGTGATCGACTAGCGGGGGAGACCCAGTACTTC
TRBJ2-5 - TRBV19 - CASSIGAKGETQYF TGTGCCAGTAGTATAGGTGCCAAGGGGGAGACCCAGTACTTC
TRBJ1-3 - TRBV9 - CASSVEGVANTIYF TGTGCCAGCAGCGTGGAAGGGGTGGCAAACACCATATATTTT
TRBJ2-1 - TRBV9 TRBD2 CASSVETGGPYNEQFF TGTGCCAGCAGCGTCGAAACGGGGGGGCCCTACAATGAGCAGTTCTTC
TRBJ1-2 - TRBV5-6 - CASSLSGVEGYTF TGTGCCAGCAGCTTGTCCGGGGTGGAAGGCTACACCTTC
TRBJ2-1 - TRBV7-6 TRBD2 CASSLVAGDTNEQFF TGTGCCAGCAGCTTAGTAGCGGGGGATACCAATGAGCAGTTCTTC
TRBJ2-2 - TRBV5-4 - CASSLGQALRNTGELFF TGTGCCAGCAGCTTGGGACAGGCCCTCAGGAACACCGGGGAGCTGTTTTTT
TRBJ2-7 - TRBV2 - CASSEILEQYF TGTGCCAGCAGTGAAATCCTCGAGCAGTACTTC
TRBJ1-2 - TRBV6-4 - CASSGLGFNYGYTF TGTGCCAGCAGTGGACTCGGATTCAACTATGGCTACACCTTC
TRBJ2-6 - TRBV5-5 - CASSLVQGSGANVLTF TGTGCCAGCAGCTTGGTACAGGGATCTGGGGCCAACGTCCTGACTTTC
TRBJ2-7 - TRBV20-1 TRBD1 CSASSGQGRYEQYF TGCAGTGCTAGTTCCGGACAGGGTCGATACGAGCAGTACTTC
TRBJ1-2 - TRBV5-6 TRBD1 CASSLDRVYGYTF TGTGCCAGCAGCTTAGACAGGGTGTATGGCTACACCTTC
TRBJ1-1 once TRBV20-1 - CSASLARVITEAFF TGCAGTGCTAGTTTGGCCAGGGTAATCACTGAAGCTTTCTTT
TRBJ2-1 - TRBV7-2 TRBD2 CASSLAGGPNEQFF TGTGCCAGCAGCTTAGCGGGAGGGCCGAATGAGCAGTTCTTC
TRBJ1-2 - TRBV6-5 TRBD1 CASNRDRESYGYTF TGTGCCAGCAACCGGGACAGGGAAAGTTATGGCTACACCTTC
TRBJ2-1 - TRBV19 - CASRLAQGSYNEQFF TGTGCCAGTAGGTTAGCCCAGGGCTCCTACAATGAGCAGTTCTTC
TRBJ1-6 - TRBV5-1 - CASSLLGGKGSPLHF TGCGCCAGCAGCTTGCTGGGAGGAAAGGGTTCACCCCTCCACTTT
TRBJ1-3 - TRBV19 - CASSTRSENTIYF TGTGCCAGTAGTACTAGATCAGAAAACACCATATATTTT
TRBJ2-6 - TRBV19 TRBD2 CASRRRGQALAGPSGANVLTF TGTGCCAGTAGGCGTAGAGGACAGGCCCTAGCGGGGCCCTCTGGGGCCAACGTCCTGACTTTC